Following are 10 T cell receptor beta chains from one sample sequenced in a study of shared clonotypes between healthy human individuals (dated by TCRdb to 2020 to 2021). The library was produced with the immunoSEQ multiplex PCR assay. TCRdb mirrors the immuneACCESS table, restricted to in-frame sequences. Some clones are absent from its copies; in checked studies, under half trace to an unresolved V gene, and the reason for the others is unknown. For this sample the table gives a few million clones, of which approximately 92% were detected only once. Roughly 0.15% of the sample is held by the ten biggest clonotypes. Sequenced input: naive CD4+ T cells sorted from blood. The sample's cell subset or site label is to be understood as: CD45RA+ positively selected. The receptors shown here come from a man younger than 35 in good health.

The genes are TRBV27 and TRBJ2-2, with D uncertain. The CDR3 is 12 amino acids. Trimming cost V 6 bases and J 5 bases, with 7 bases left between them. Germline CDR1 and CDR2: MNHEY and SMNVEV (reference sequence). Here the CDR3 DNA reads TGTGCCAGCAGATCGAGTACCGGGGAGCTGTTTTTT. It encodes CASRSSTGELFF.

This sequence joins TRBV5-1 and TRBJ2-3; 10 bases fit TRBD1. Trimming removed 7 bases from V and 4 bases from J; junction bases left unmatched: 9. The CDR3 is 15 amino acids. Germline values: CDR1 SGHRS, CDR2 YFSETQ. As DNA, the CDR3 is TGCGCCAGCGGCGATCAGACAGGGGGCCCAGATACGCAGTATTTT. Its translation: CASGDQTGGPDTQYF. Based on the CDR3 plus reference TRBV5-1 and TRBJ2-3, the full variable domain is KAGVTQTPRYLIKTRGQQVTLSCSPISGHRSVSWYQQTPGQGLQFLFEYFSETQRNKGNFPGRFSGRQFSNSRSEMNVSTLELGDSALYLCASGDQTGGPDTQYFGPGTRLTVL.

The chain couples TRBV7-9 to TRBJ1-2; D not resolved. The germline V and J ends were trimmed by 3 bases and 6 bases, with 17 bases remaining between them. CDR1 and CDR2 (germline): SEHNR, FQNEAQ (reference sequence). The CDR3 totals 15 residues. The DNA for the CDR3 is TGTGCCAGCAGCTTTTTCCTCGGGAGCGGGGATGGCTACACCTTC. It encodes CASSFFLGSGDGYTF.

Details on this clone: The sample holds other DNA sequences that translate to the same CDR3. This chain links TRBV4-3 with TRBJ2-4; D gene ambiguous. CDR1 and CDR2 from the germline V gene are LGHNA and YSLEER. With 3 bases removed from V and 0 bases from J, the gap between germline ends came to 12 bases. This CDR3 has 16 amino acids. CDR3: CASSQDRSLAKNIQYF. The DNA for the CDR3 is TGCGCCAGCAGCCAGGATCGGTCCTTAGCCAAAAACATTCAGTACTTC.

J is TRBJ2-7 and V is TRBV10-3; 7 bases fit TRBD2. After removal of 4 bases from V and 4 bases from J, the junction contained 7 bases not matched to a gene. CDR1 is ENHRY and CDR2 is SYGVKD in the germline V gene. The CDR3 is 14 amino acids. The CDR3 DNA reads as TGTGCCATCAGTGGGGGGGAGGGGCTGTACGAGCAGTACTTC. Protein product: CAISGGEGLYEQYF.

The chain has TRBV18 and TRBJ1-3; D is unclear. Germline V gives CDR1 KGHSH, CDR2 LQKENI. The V gene lost 2 bases and the J gene lost 4 bases, with 12 bases spanning the gap. The CDR3 covers 15 residues. For the CDR3, the DNA is TGTGCCAGCTCACCAAGCGTTGTAGCCGGAAACACCATATATTTT. Protein: CASSPSVVAGNTIYF.

In DNA form, the CDR3 reads TGTGCCAGCAGCTTAGGAACTAAGACTAGCGGGGGCAACACCGGGGAGCTGTTTTTT. Translating it yields CASSLGTKTSGGNTGELFF. The chain has TRBV11-2 and TRBJ2-2; 12 positions agree with TRBD2. After removal of 1 base from V and 2 bases from J, the junction contained 8 bases not matched to a gene. The germline V gene encodes CDR1 SGHAT and CDR2 FQNNGV. The CDR3 sequence is 19 residues long.

The gene calls are TRBV4-2 and TRBJ2-7; 14 nucleotides agree with TRBD2. Germline V CDR1 and CDR2: LGHNA, YNFKEQ. CDR3 length: 15 residues. V was pared by 4 bases and J by 3 bases, with 2 bases of the junction left unmatched. The CDR3 DNA sequence: TGTGCCAGCAGCCCAGGGACTAGCGGGGGCTACGAGCAGTACTTC. It codes for CASSPGTSGGYEQYF.

In the case of this clone: The junction does not match germline at one end; this may be a read error. The chain employs TRBV7-2 and TRBJ2-1; 7 bases line up with TRBD1. Germline V lookup: CDR1 SGHTA, CDR2 FQGNSA. CDR3 length equals 15 residues. The CDR3 DNA reads as TGTGCCAGCAGCATAGCCGGGACAGTCTACAATGAGCAGTTCTTC. It codes for CASSIAGTVYNEQFF. Drawing the rest from reference TRBV7-2 and TRBJ2-1, the complete variable domain is GAGVSQSPSNKVTEKGKDVELRCDPISGHTALYWYRQSLGQGLEFLIYFQGNSAPDKSGLPSDRFSAERTGGSVSTLTIQRTQQEDSAVYLCASSIAGTVYNEQFFGPGTRLTVL.

About this clone: The sample contains more than one DNA sequence encoding this CDR3. V is TRBV7-2 and J is TRBJ2-7; 9 bases match TRBD2. This CDR3 region has 15 residues. Unmatched junction bases numbered 5, after V lost 5 bases and J lost 0 bases. Germline V lookup: CDR1 SGHTA, CDR2 FQGNSA. CDR3 in amino acids: CASSLLAGASYEQYF. The CDR3 nucleotides read TGTGCCAGCAGCCTTTTAGCGGGAGCCTCCTACGAGCAGTACTTC.